This entry is about one TCR beta chain. This sample stems from a study of blood T cells in healthy people across ages. The second PCR ran about 7 to 12 cycles with a sample-barcoded 5' primer and J-beta primers. Tagging of each cDNA molecule was performed by a template-switch adaptor with 12 random nucleotides. Using its own MiXCR run on the 5' RACE reads, TCRdb lists one record per CDR3 protein. The table includes about 1.8 million distinct CDR3 sequences, around half detected once. Peripheral blood, about 9.8 milliliters per donor, was collected. The clonotype originates from a woman aged 40-49 years in good health. The sequenced sample consisted of blood.

The CDR3 nucleotides read TGTGCCAGCAGCTACGAAGGGACTAGCGTCAATGAGCAGTTCTTC. This gives the protein CASSYEGTSVNEQFF. The V and J genes are TRBV7-9 and TRBJ2-1; 10 bases line up with TRBD2. Per the germline V gene, CDR1 is SEHNR and CDR2 is FQNEAQ (reference sequence). Germline trimming cut 4 bases from V and 6 bases from J; bases unmatched to any gene: 6. There are 15 residues in the CDR3.